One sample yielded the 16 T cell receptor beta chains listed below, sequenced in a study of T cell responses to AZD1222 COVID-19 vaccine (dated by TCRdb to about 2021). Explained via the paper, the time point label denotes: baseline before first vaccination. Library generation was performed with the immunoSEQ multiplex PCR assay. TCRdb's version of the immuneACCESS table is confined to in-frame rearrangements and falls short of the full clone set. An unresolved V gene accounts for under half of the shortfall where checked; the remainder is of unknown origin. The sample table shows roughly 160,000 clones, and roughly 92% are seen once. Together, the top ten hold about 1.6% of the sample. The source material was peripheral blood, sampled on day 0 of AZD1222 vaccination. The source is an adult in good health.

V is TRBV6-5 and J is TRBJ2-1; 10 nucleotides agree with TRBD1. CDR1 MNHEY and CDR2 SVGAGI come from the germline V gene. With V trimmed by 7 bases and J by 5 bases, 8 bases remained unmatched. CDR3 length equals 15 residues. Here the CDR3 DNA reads TGTGCCAGCACAAGAAGGGACAGGGGTAACAATGAGCAGTTCTTC. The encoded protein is CASTRRDRGNNEQFF.

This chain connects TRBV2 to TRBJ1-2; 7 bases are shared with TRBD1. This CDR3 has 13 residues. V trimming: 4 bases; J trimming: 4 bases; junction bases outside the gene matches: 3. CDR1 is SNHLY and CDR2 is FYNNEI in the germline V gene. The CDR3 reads CASSGTGSYGYTF. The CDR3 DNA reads TGTGCCAGCAGTGGGACAGGTAGCTATGGCTACACCTTC.

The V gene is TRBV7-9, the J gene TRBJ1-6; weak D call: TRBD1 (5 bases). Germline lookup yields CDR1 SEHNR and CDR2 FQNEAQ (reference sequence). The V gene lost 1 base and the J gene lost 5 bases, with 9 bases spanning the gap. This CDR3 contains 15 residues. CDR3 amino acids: CASSLGGSNNSPLHF. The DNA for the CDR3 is TGTGCCAGCAGCTTAGGGGGGTCGAATAATTCACCCCTCCACTTT.

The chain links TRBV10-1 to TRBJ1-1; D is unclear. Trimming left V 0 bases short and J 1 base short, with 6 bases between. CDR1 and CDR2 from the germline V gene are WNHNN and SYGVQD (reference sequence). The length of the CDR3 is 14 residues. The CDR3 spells CASSESRQNTEAFF. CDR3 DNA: TGCGCCAGCAGTGAGTCGAGGCAGAACACTGAAGCTTTCTTT.

Written as DNA, the CDR3 is TGTGCCAGCAGCTTATCGGGGTACGAGCAGTACTTC. This encodes CASSLSGYEQYF. The chain couples TRBV11-2 to TRBJ2-7, with a weak D call TRBD2 (5 bases). The CDR3 covers 12 residues. The germline CDR1 and CDR2 sequences are SGHAT and FQNNGV. The germline V and J ends were trimmed by 2 bases and 4 bases, with 6 bases remaining between them.

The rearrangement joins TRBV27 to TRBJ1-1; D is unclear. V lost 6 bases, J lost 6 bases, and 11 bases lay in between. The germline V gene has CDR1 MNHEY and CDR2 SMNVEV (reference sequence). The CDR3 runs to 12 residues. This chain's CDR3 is CASSPGFPEAFF. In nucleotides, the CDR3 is TGTGCCAGCAGCCCCGGATTCCCTGAAGCTTTCTTT.

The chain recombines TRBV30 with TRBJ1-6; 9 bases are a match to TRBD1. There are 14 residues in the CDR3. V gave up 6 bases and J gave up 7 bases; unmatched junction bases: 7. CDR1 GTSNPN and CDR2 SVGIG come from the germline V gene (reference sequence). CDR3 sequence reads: CACVVTGGNSPLHF. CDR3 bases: TGTGCCTGCGTTGTGACAGGGGGGAATTCACCCCTCCACTTT.

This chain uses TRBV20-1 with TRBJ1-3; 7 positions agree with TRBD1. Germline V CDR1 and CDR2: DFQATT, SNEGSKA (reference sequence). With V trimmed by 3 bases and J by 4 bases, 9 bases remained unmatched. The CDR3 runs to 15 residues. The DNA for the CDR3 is TGCAGTGCTAGTAGACAGGGACCGACAGGAAACACCATATATTTT. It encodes CSASRQGPTGNTIYF.

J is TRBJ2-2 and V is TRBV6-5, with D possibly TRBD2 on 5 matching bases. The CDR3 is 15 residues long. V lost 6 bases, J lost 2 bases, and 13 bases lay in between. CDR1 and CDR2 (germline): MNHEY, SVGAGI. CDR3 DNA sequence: TGTGCCAGCAGCCCCCCAGGAGGAAACACCGGGGAGCTGTTTTTT. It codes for CASSPPGGNTGELFF.

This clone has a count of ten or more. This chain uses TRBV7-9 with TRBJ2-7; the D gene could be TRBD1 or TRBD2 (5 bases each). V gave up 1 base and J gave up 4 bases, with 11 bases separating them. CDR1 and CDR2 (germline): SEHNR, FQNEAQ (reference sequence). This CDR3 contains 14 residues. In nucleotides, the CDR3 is TGTGCCAGCAGCTTAGGGGGGAGTCTATACGAGCAGTACTTC. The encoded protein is CASSLGGSLYEQYF.

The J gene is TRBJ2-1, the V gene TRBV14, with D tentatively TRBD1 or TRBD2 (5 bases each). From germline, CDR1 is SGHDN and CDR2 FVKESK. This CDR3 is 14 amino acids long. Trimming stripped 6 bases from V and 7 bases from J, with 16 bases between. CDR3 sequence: CASRHSRDLNEQFF. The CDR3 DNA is TGTGCCAGCAGACATAGCCGGGACCTGAATGAGCAGTTCTTC.

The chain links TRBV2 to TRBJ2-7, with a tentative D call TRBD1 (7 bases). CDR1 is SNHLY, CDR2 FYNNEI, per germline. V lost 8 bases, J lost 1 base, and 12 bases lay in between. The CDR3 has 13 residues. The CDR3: CASLEGASYEQYF. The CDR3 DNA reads TGTGCCAGCCTGGAGGGGGCGTCCTACGAGCAGTACTTC.

For the CDR3, the DNA is TGTGCCAGTAGTCTAGGGGTCTCCGGGAGCTATGGCTACACCTTC. Translated, it gives CASSLGVSGSYGYTF. J is TRBJ1-2 and V is TRBV19; D is perhaps TRBD1 (5 bases). Germline CDR1 and CDR2: LNHDA and SQIVND (reference sequence). V lost 5 bases and J lost 4, with 17 bases in between. CDR3 length: 15 amino acids.

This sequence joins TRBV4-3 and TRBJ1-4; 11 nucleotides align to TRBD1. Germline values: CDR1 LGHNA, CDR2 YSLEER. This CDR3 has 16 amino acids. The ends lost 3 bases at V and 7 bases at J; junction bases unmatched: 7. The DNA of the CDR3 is TGCGCCAGCAGCCAGGCGGGACAGGGGGTTGGTGAAAAACTGTTTTTT. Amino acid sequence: CASSQAGQGVGEKLFF.

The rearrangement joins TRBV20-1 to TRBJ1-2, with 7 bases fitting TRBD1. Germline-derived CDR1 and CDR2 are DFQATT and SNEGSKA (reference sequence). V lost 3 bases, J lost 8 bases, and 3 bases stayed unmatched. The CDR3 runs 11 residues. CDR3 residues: CSARRGRGYTF. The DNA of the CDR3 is TGCAGTGCTAGGAGGGGGCGAGGCTACACCTTC.

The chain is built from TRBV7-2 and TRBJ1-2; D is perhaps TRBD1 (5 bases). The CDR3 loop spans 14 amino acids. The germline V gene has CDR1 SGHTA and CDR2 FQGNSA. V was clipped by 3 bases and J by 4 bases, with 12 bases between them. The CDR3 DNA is TGTGCCAGCAGCTTTTCAGGGATCGGCTATGGCTACACCTTC. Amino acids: CASSFSGIGYGYTF.